This TCR beta chain is drawn from a study of post-analysis software for immune sequencing data. This clonotype was counted between two and nine times. Its antigen is not known. Researchers reported that TCR beta cDNA libraries carried unique molecular identifiers. TCRdb itself ran the PCR reads through MiXCR, one entry per CDR3 protein. The sample has about 540,000 distinct CDR3 sequences; around a third are singletons. Study-wide results and caveats: Normalized Chao1 diversity in multiple sclerosis patients fell significantly below that of controls. Patients carried a few TRBV segments more frequently than controls did, and TRBV5-6, TRBV5-1 and TRBV20-1 were among them. Strong co-clustering by F measure was evident for samples that had been prepared in the same batch.

The germline V gene has CDR1 MGHRA and CDR2 YSYEKL. CDR3 size: 15 residues. V lost 1 base, J lost 5 bases, and 15 bases lay in between. Sequencing input: blood. This TCR was recovered from a girl younger than 18 with multiple sclerosis. The chain has TRBV4-1 and TRBJ2-7, with D perhaps matching TRBD1 or TRBD2 (5 bases each). The CDR3 is CASSQGGRFPNEQYF. CDR3 in DNA: TGCGCCAGCAGCCAAGGGGGACGGTTTCCTAACGAGCAGTACTTC.